Listed below are T cell receptor beta chains from one sample, sequenced in a study of blood T cell repertoires in COVID-19. Method: immunoSEQ multiplex PCR; TCRdb's copy keeps in-frame clones and lacks some. The sample shows about 180,000 clones, around 77% of them seen only once. Sequenced sample: peripheral blood. Receptor source: a man between 65 and 80 years old with active or convalescent COVID-19. Each CDR3 is given with its conserved first and last residue. The D gene is left open where the match is weak. Where a row states a size, it is once, few, many or the class of an expanded clone; other rows omit it.

TRBJ2-1 | TRBD1 | . | TRBV11-3 | TGTGCCAGCAGCTTAGGGGCAGGGGGCTTCAACAATGAGCAGTTCTTC | CASSLGAGGFNNEQFF
TRBJ2-1 | TRBD2 | . | TRBV6-6 | TGTGCCACTACTCCTGCGGGGGGCGACAATGAGCAGTTCTTC | CATTPAGGDNEQFF
TRBJ2-7 | TRBD2 | once | TRBV5-8 | TGTGCCAGCAGGCTAAGGGGAGGGGACGAGCAGTACTTC | CASRLRGGDEQYF
TRBJ2-3 | . | . | TRBV6-5 | TGTGCCAGCCGCTATAGTTTTGCGGATACGCAGTATTTT | CASRYSFADTQYF
TRBJ1-1 | . | . | TRBV18 | TGTGCCAGCTCACTTAAATTTAACACTGAAGCTTTCTTT | CASSLKFNTEAFF
TRBJ2-3 | TRBD1 | . | TRBV27 | TGTGCCAGCAGTAGGGGACAGGGGAGAGATACGCAGTATTTT | CASSRGQGRDTQYF
TRBJ1-2 | . | . | TRBV6-5 | TGTGCCAGCAGTTACCGACAGGACAACTATGGCTACACCTTC | CASSYRQDNYGYTF
TRBJ1-1 | . | . | TRBV18 | TGTGCCAGCTCACCGAACCTCGACAGTTTTACTGAAGCTTTCTTT | CASSPNLDSFTEAFF
TRBJ1-2 | . | . | TRBV30 | TGTGCCTGGAGCGATCCCGGGGAAGCTAACTATGGCTACACCTTC | CAWSDPGEANYGYTF
TRBJ1-5 | . | . | TRBV9 | TGTGCCAGCAGCGCTTCCGGGGGCAATCAGCCCCAGCATTTT | CASSASGGNQPQHF
TRBJ1-2 | . | . | TRBV3-1/TRBV3-2 | TGTGCCAGCAGCTCACAAGGCAGGTACATGGGCTACACCTTC | CASSSQGRYMGYTF
TRBJ1-1 | . | . | TRBV15 | TGTGCCACCAGCAGAGGAGGAGAGAACACTGAAGCTTTCTTT | CATSRGGENTEAFF
TRBJ2-3 | TRBD2 | . | TRBV7-9 | TGTGCCAGCAGCTTCCTAGCGGGGGGCTCAGATACGCAGTATTTT | CASSFLAGGSDTQYF
TRBJ2-7 | . | . | TRBV7-7 | TGTGCCAGCAGCTTAGAGCAGGGGACCAAGCAGTACTTC | CASSLEQGTKQYF
TRBJ1-1 | TRBD1 | . | TRBV13 | TGTGCCAGCAGCCCGACAGGGGTTTTCTCTGAAGCTTTCTTT | CASSPTGVFSEAFF
TRBJ2-2 | . | once | TRBV5-1 | TGCGCCAGCAGCTTGGCCATGAACACCGGGGAGCTGTTTTTT | CASSLAMNTGELFF
TRBJ2-3 | . | . | TRBV19 | TGTGCCAGTAATCGGGGAACTAGCACAGATACGCAGTATTTT | CASNRGTSTDTQYF
TRBJ2-1 | . | . | TRBV7-9 | TGTGCCAGCAGCTCGTTGACTAGAGTGGGCAATGAGCAGTTCTTC | CASSSLTRVGNEQFF